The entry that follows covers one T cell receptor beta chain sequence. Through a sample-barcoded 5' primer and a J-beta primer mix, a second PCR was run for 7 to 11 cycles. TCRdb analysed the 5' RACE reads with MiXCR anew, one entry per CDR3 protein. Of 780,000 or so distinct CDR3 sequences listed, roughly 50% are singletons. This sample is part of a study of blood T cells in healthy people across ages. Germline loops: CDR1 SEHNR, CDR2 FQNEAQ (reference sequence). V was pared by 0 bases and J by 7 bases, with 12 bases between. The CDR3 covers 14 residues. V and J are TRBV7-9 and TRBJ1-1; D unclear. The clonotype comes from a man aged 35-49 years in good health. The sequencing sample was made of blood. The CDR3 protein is CASSLAFERGEAFF. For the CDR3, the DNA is TGTGCCAGCAGCTTAGCGTTCGAGCGGGGTGAAGCTTTCTTT.